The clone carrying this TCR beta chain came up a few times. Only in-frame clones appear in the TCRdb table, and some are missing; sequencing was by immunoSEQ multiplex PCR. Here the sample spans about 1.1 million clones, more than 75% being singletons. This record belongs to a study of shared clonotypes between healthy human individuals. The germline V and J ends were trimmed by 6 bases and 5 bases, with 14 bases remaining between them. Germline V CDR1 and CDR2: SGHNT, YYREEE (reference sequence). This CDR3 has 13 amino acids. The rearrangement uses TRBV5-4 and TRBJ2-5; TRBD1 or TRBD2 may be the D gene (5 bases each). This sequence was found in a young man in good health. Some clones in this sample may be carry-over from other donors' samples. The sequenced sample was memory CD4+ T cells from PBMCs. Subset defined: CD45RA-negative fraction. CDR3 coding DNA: TGTGCCAGCACCACCCGGGACGCCGAGACCCAGTACTTC. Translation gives CASTTRDAETQYF. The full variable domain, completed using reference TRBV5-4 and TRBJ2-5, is ETGVTQSPTHLIKTRGQQVTLRCSSQSGHNTVSWYQQALGQGPQFIFQYYREEENGRGNFPPRFSGLQFPNYSSELNVNALELDDSALYLCASTTRDAETQYFGPGTRLLVL.